The clone carrying this TCR beta chain showed up many times. Its antigen is still unknown. V was pared by 3 bases and J by 0 bases, with 18 bases between. Germline-derived CDR1 and CDR2 are LNHDA and SQIVND (reference sequence). The CDR3 covers 19 residues. Library preparation tagged each individual cDNA molecule with a unique molecular identifier. TCRdb reprocessed the RACE reads via MiXCR and lists one record per CDR3 protein. There are approximately 34,000 distinct CDR3 sequences in the sample; 5.5% occur only once, and 9.5% to 15% lies in the top ten. This record belongs to a study of human T cells and chemical hapten exposure. Findings and caveats of the study: Sensitizing with DPC caused no change in TCRs above 1 in 1000 frequency.

Time point denoted: healthy volunteer bleed at 6 weeks. Unfractionated whole blood was the source from which total RNA was extracted. This chain uses TRBV19 with TRBJ2-6; maybe TRBD1 (6 bases). The specimen sequenced was whole blood. This TCR was sampled from a human donor in good health. Some clones in this sample may be carry-over from other donors' samples. CDR3 DNA sequence: TGTGCCAGTAGTATTGGGGACATACGATACTCCTCTGGGGCCAACGTCCTGACTTTC. This translates into CASSIGDIRYSSGANVLTF.